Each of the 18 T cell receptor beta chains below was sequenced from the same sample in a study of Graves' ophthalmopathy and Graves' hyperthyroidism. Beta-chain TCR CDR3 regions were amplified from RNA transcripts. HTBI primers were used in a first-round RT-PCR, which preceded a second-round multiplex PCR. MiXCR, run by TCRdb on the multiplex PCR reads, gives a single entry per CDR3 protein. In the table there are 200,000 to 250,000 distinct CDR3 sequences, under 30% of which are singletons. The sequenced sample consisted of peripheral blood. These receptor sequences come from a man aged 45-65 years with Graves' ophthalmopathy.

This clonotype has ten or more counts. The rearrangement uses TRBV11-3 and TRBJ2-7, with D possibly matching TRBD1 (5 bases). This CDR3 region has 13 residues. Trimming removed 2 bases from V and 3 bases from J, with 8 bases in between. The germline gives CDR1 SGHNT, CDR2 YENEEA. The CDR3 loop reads CASSLIQVYEQYF. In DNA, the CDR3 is TGTGCCAGCAGCTTAATACAGGTCTACGAGCAGTACTTC.

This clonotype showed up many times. CDR3 sequence (DNA): TGTGCCAGCAGCCCCAGGTGGACACTGAGCTCCTACGAGCAGTACTTC. Its translation: CASSPRWTLSSYEQYF. The rearrangement joins TRBV6-2 or TRBV6-3 to TRBJ2-7; maybe TRBD1 (5 bases). V was cut by 6 bases and J by 0 bases, with 18 bases left in between. The CDR3 runs 16 residues. CDR1 and CDR2 (germline): MNHEY, SVGEGT.

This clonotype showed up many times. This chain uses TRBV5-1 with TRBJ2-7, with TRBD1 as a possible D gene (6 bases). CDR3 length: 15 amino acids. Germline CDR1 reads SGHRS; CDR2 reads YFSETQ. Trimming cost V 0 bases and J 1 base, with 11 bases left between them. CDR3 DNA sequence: TGCGCCAGCAGCTTGGGGACAGCGCCTTCCTACGAGCAGTACTTC. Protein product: CASSLGTAPSYEQYF.

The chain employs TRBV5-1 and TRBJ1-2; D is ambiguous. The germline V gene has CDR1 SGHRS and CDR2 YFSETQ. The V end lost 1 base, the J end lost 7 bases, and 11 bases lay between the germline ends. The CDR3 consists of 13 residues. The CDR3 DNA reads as TGCGCCAGCAGCTTGATTGACGGCTTTGGCTACACCTTC. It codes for CASSLIDGFGYTF.

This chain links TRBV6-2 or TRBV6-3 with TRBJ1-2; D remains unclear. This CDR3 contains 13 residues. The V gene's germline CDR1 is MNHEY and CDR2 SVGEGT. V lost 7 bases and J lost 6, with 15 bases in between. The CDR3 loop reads CASTPDGLDGYTF. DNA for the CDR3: TGTGCCAGCACTCCGGACGGACTAGATGGCTACACCTTC.

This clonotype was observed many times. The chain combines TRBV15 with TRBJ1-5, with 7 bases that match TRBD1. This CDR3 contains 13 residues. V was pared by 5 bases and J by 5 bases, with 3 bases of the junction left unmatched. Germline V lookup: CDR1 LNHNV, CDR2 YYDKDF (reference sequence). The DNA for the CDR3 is TGTGCCACCAGCCGGACAGGAGATCAGCCCCAGCATTTT. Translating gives CATSRTGDQPQHF.

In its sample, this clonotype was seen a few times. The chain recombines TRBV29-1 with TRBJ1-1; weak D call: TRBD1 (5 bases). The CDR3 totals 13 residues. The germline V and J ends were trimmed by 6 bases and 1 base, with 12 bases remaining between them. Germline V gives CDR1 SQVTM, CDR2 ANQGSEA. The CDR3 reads CSVRQGENTEAFF. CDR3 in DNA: TGCAGCGTACGCCAGGGTGAGAACACTGAAGCTTTCTTT.

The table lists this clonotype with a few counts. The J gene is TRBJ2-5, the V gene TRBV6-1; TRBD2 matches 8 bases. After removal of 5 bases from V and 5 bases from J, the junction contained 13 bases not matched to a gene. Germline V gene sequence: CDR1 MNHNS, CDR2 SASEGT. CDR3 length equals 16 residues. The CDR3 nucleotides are TGTGCCAGCAGTAGGACCGGACTAGCCGGGAGGGAGACCCAGTACTTC. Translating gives CASSRTGLAGRETQYF.

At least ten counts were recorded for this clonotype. The CDR3 spells CATSDPGTSYEQYF. CDR3 sequence (DNA): TGTGCCACCAGTGACCCCGGGACAAGCTACGAGCAGTACTTC. V is TRBV24-1 and J is TRBJ2-7; maybe TRBD1 (6 bases). Germline V CDR1 and CDR2: KGHDR, SFDVKD. The V end was cut by 4 bases, the J end by 3 bases, with 12 bases between. The CDR3 runs 14 residues.

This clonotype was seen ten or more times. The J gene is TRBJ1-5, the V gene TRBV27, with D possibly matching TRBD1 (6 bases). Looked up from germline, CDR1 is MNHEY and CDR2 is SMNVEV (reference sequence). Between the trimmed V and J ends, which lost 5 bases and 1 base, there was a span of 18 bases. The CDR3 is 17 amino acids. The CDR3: CASSPLAAGVSNQPQHF. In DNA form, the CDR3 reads TGTGCCAGCAGTCCTCTTGCGGCAGGGGTGAGCAATCAGCCCCAGCATTTT.

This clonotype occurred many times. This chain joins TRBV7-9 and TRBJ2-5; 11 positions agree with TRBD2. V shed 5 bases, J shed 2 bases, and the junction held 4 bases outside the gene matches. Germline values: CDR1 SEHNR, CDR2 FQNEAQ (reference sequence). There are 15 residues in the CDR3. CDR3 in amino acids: CASSTLAGGQETQYF. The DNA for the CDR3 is TGTGCCAGCAGCACCCTAGCGGGGGGTCAAGAGACCCAGTACTTC.

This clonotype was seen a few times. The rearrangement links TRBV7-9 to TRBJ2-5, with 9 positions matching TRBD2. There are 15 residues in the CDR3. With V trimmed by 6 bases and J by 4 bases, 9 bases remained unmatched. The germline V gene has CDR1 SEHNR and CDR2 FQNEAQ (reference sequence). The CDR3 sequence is CASRPSGVQGETQYF. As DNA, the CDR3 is TGTGCCAGCAGGCCTAGCGGGGTTCAAGGAGAGACCCAGTACTTC.

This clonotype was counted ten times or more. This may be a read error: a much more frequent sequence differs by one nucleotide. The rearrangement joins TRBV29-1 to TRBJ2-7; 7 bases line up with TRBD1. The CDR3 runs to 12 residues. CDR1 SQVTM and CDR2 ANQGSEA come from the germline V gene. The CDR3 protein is CSVPGGNYKQYF. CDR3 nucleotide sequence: TGCAGCGTCCCAGGGGGAAACTACAAGCAGTACTTC.

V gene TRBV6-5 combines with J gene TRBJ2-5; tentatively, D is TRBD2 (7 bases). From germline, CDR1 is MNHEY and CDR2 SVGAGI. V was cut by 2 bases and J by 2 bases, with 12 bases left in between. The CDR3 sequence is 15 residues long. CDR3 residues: CASSYKGRGQETQYF. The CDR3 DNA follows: TGTGCCAGCAGTTACAAGGGGAGGGGGCAAGAGACCCAGTACTTC.

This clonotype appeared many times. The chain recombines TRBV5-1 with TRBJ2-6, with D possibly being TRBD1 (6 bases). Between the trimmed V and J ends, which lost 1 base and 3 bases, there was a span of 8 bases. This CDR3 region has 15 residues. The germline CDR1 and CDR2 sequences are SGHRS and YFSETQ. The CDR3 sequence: CASSLTGFGANVLTF. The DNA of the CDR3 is TGCGCCAGCAGCTTGACAGGGTTTGGGGCCAACGTCCTGACTTTC.

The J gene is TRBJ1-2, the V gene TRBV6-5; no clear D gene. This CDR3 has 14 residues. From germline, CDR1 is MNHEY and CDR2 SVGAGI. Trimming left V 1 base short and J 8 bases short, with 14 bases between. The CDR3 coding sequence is TGTGCCAGCAGTTACTTTTACTCGAAGTCGGGCTACACCTTC. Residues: CASSYFYSKSGYTF.

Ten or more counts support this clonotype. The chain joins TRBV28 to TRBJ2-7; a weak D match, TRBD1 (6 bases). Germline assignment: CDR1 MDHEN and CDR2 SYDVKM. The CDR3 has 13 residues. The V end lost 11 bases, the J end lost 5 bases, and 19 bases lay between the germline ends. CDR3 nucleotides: TGTGCCGGAAAACCAGGGGAGAAGGACGAGCAGTACTTC. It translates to CAGKPGEKDEQYF.

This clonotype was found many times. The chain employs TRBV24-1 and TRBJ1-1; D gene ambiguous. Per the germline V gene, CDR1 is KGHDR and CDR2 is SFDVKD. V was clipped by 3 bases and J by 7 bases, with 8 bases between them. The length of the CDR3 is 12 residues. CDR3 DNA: TGTGCCACCAGTGATATGGGGATTGAAGCTTTCTTT. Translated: CATSDMGIEAFF.